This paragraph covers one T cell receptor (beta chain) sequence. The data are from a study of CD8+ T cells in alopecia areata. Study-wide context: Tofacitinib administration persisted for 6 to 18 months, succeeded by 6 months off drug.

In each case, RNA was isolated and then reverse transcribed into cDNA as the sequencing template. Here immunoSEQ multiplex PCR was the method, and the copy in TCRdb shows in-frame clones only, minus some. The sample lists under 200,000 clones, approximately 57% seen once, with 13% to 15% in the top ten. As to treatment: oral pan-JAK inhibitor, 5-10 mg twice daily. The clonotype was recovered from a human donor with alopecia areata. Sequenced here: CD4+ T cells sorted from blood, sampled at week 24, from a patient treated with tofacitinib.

The chain's CDR3 is CASSQDLQYNSPLHF. CDR3 nucleotide sequence: TGTGCCAGCAGCCAAGATTTGCAGTATAATTCACCCCTCCACTTT. V and J are TRBV4-2 and TRBJ1-6; D gene uncertain. The germline V gene encodes CDR1 LGHNA and CDR2 YNFKEQ. V lost 0 bases to trimming and J lost 4 bases, with 7 bases between them. The CDR3 sequence is 15 residues long.